This T cell receptor beta chain was recorded in a study of blood T cell repertoires in COVID-19. Background on the study: The study drew acute and convalescent COVID-19 samples from the United States, Italy and Spain. The cDNA or gDNA used as material had been derived from T cells, B-cell-depleted T cells, or PBMCs.

Here immunoSEQ multiplex PCR was the method, and the copy in TCRdb shows in-frame clones only, minus some. The repertoire holds approximately 270,000 clones, with 88% as singletons. The CDR3 loop spans 14 amino acids. The V end lost 1 base, the J end lost 0 bases, and 7 bases lay between the germline ends. Germline V CDR1 and CDR2: SGHTA, FQGNSA. It was during active infection that Seattle patients were enrolled and then longitudinally followed. V is TRBV7-2 and J is TRBJ2-7; tentatively, D is TRBD2 (5 bases). The source is a woman aged 30 to 39 with COVID-19, enrolled during active disease. Sequenced sample: peripheral blood. This CDR3 reads CASSLDSGSYEQYF. The CDR3 bases are TGTGCCAGCAGCTTAGACAGCGGCTCCTACGAGCAGTACTTC.